One TCR beta chain is described in this entry. Its antigen is currently unknown. This entry is derived from a study of neoadjuvant anti-PD-1 for oral cavity cancer. Broader study findings: Treg/Th17 ratio rose with pretreatment blood and fell with post-treatment tumor TCRbeta clonality. Post-nivolumab, blood T cell clonality was significantly elevated in non-responders. Only a few patients per response group were TCR-analyzed; validation needed.

PBMC libraries mostly used around 460 ng of input genomic DNA, with six replicates per sample. Assay used: immunoSEQ multiplex PCR; TCRdb lists only in-frame clones, some missing. Of some 70,000 clones listed, around 84% are singletons. Described time point: after neoadjuvant nivolumab, at surgical resection. The CDR3 extends over 17 amino acids. CDR1 and CDR2 (germline): LNHDA, SQIVND (reference sequence). Trimming cost V 6 bases and J 4 bases; bases outside gene matches: 7. This clonotype originated in a person aged 40-85 years with oral cavity squamous cell carcinoma. The chain couples TRBV19 to TRBJ2-2, with 14 nucleotides matching TRBD2. The source was PBMCs, collected after nivolumab (anti-PD-1) treatment. Here the CDR3 reads CASSRGLAGVGTGELFF. For the CDR3, the DNA is TGTGCCAGTAGCCGGGGACTAGCGGGAGTCGGCACCGGGGAGCTGTTTTTT.